This T cell receptor (beta chain) was captured in a study of blood T cell repertoires in COVID-19 (TCRdb year 2020). At the level of the whole study: Collaborator samples came from the United States, Italy and Spain and covered acute and convalescent phases of COVID-19. The prospective study material was composed of cDNA or gDNA derived from T cells, B-cell-depleted T cells, or PBMCs. The dataset comprised deeply sampled blood TCRbeta repertoires from subjects exposed to, actively infected with, or recovered from COVID-19. A freely available public database, intended as a resource for researchers studying the immune response to SARS-CoV-2, is where the repertoires were released. Samples came from the ongoing ImmuneRACE study (first 160 participants) plus 1,254 subjects from 6 global collaborators. Sample metadata almost always included a de-identified subject ID, COVID-19 status, age in years and sex. Where available, HLA class I and class II types were taken from metadata supplied by the sample provider and were not determined by assay-based typing.

What the research found in general, with its limitations: The quantity of clinical and demographic metadata differed by source and by participant and was supplied without curation.

V and J are trimmed by 0 bases and 8 bases, and the gene matches miss 5 bases of the junction. The CDR3 measures 15 amino acids from cysteine to phenylalanine. Left in the record is the CDR3 DNA by itself, 45 bases read in frame from the first base. Via the germline V gene, CDR1 is SGDLS and CDR2 YYNGEE. Of note for this clone: Its antigen is currently not known. No per-base quality is available; no much larger clone lies one base away.

The immunoSEQ Assay, a bias-controlled multiplex PCR, was used to amplify TCRbeta CDR3 regions from genomic DNA. In the original analysis: The number of nucleated cells in each sample was estimated from the amplification of reference gene primers within the assay. To quantify the absolute abundance of each unique TCRbeta CDR3 rearrangement, sequence reads were collapsed and filtered. For each sample, productive Simpson clonality was calculated as the square root of Simpson's diversity index across productive rearrangements. This is the immuneACCESS table as TCRdb keeps it, with only in-frame sequences that have V and J called. A part of the clones is gone; compared with another copy, unresolved V genes explain less than half, and the rest is unexplained. V, J and clone size are those of that table, while D and trimming were read from the DNA. The sample table shows about 120,000 clones, and approximately 80% are seen once. The biggest ten clones account for approximately 15% of the sample.

Each collaborating institution followed its own protocols to collect whole blood in K2EDTA tubes. For TCRbeta analysis, collaborators shipped samples as frozen whole blood, isolated PBMCs, or DNA extracted from either of those sample types. The sequenced material came from peripheral blood. This receptor was identified in a woman aged 55-75 years with acute or convalescent COVID-19. Rearrangement joined TRBV9 to TRBJ1-6; 7 central nucleotides agree with TRBD1. The bases are TGTGCCAGCAGCGTAGCTAGTACAGGGGATTCACCCCTCCACTTT. It is translated as CASSVASTGDSPLHF.